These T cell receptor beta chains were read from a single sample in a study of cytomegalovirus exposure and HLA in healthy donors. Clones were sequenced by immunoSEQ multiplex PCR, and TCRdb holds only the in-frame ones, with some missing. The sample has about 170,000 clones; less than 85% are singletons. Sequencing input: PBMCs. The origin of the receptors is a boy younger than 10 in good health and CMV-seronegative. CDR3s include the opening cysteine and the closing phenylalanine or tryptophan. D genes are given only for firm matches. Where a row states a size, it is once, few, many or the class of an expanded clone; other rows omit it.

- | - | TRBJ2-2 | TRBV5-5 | CASSFQKTENTGELFF | TGTGCCAGCAGCTTCCAGAAGACAGAGAACACCGGGGAGCTGTTTTTT
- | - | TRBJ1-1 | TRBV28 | CASSLSVSGFEAFF | TGTGCCAGCAGTTTAAGTGTATCGGGATTTGAAGCTTTCTTT
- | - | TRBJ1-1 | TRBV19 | CASSTHLNTEAFF | TGTGCCAGTAGTACTCACTTAAACACTGAAGCTTTCTTT
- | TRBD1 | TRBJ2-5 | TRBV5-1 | CASSLAGTGAQETQYF | TGCGCCAGCAGCTTGGCCGGGACAGGGGCGCAAGAGACCCAGTACTTC
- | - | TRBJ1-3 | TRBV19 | CASSPRTAGNTIYF | TGTGCCAGTAGTCCGAGGACAGCGGGAAACACCATATATTTT
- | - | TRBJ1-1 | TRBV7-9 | CASSSKWEVLNTEAFF | TGTGCCAGCAGCTCCAAGTGGGAGGTGTTGAACACTGAAGCTTTCTTT
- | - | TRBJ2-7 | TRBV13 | CASSSRRVYEQYF | TGTGCCAGCAGCTCGCGACGGGTCTACGAGCAGTACTTC
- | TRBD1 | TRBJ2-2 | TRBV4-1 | CASSQWAGGTGELFF | TGCGCCAGCAGCCAATGGGCAGGGGGCACCGGGGAGCTGTTTTTT
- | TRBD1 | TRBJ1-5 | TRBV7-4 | CASSLKGQDNQPQHF | TGTGCCAGCAGCTTAAAGGGACAGGACAATCAGCCCCAGCATTTT
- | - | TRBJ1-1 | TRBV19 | CASSIARGTEAFF | TGTGCCAGTAGTATAGCCCGGGGTACTGAAGCTTTCTTT
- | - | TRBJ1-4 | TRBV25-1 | CASSEVWARGEKLFF | TGTGCCAGCAGTGAGGTGTGGGCCCGGGGTGAAAAACTGTTTTTT
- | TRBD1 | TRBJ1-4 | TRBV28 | CASSLTRGLEKLFF | TGTGCCAGCAGTTTAACCAGGGGGCTAGAAAAACTGTTTTTT
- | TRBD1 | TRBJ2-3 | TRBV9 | CASSLGTGGKPDTQYF | TGTGCCAGCAGCCTCGGGACAGGGGGGAAACCGGATACGCAGTATTTT
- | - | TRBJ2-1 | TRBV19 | CASSIDATALTLYNEQFF | TGTGCCAGTAGTATAGATGCGACAGCCTTGACTTTATACAATGAGCAGTTCTTC
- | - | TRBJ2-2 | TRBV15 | CATSESQLSGTGELFF | TGTGCCACCAGTGAGAGTCAGTTGTCAGGGACCGGGGAGCTGTTTTTT
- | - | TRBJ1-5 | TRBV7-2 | CASSLDPGHHQPQHF | TGTGCCAGCAGCTTAGACCCAGGTCACCATCAGCCCCAGCATTTT
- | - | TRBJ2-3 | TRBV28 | CASSLLADTQYF | TGTGCCAGCAGCTTACTAGCAGATACGCAGTATTTT
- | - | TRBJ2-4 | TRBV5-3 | CARSSHGPDSLAKNIQYF | TGTGCCAGAAGCTCGCACGGACCCGACAGTCTAGCCAAAAACATTCAGTACTTC
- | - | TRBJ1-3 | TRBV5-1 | CASSLDAGRGNTIYF | TGCGCCAGCAGCTTGGATGCGGGGCGCGGAAACACCATATATTTT
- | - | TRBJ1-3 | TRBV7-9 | CASSSRDPGSGNTIYF | TGTGCCAGCAGCTCGCGGGACCCCGGGTCCGGAAACACCATATATTTT
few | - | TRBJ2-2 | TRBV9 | CASSQLGVELFF | TGTGCCAGCAGCCAACTAGGAGTGGAGCTGTTTTTT
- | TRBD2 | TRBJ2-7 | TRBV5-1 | CASSRGLAGGMGYEQYF | TGCGCCAGCAGCCGAGGGCTAGCGGGAGGGATGGGCTACGAGCAGTACTTC
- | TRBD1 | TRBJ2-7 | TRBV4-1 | CASSQTPGQKFSYEQYF | TGCGCCAGCAGCCAAACACCGGGACAGAAGTTCTCCTACGAGCAGTACTTC
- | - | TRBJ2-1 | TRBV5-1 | CASSSGERTYNEQFF | TGCGCCAGCAGCTCAGGGGAAAGGACCTACAATGAGCAGTTCTTC